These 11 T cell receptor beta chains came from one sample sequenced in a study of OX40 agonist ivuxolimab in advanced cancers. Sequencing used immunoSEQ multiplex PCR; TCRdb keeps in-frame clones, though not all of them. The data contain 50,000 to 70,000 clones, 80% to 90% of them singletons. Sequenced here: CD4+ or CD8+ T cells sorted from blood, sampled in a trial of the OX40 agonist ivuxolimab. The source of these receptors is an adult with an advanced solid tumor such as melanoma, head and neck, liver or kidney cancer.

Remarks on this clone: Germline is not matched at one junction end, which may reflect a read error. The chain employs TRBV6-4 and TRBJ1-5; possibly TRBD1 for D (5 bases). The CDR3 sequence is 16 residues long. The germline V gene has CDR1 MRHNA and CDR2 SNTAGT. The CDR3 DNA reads TGTGCCAGCAGTGACTCGAGGGGCGACAGCACTCAGCCCCAGCATTTT. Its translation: CASSDSRGDSTQPQHF.

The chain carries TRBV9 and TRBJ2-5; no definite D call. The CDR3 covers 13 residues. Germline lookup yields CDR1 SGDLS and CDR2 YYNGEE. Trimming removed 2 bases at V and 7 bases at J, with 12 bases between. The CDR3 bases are TGTGCCAGCAGCGTCGAAGATACGGGGACCCAGTACTTC. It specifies CASSVEDTGTQYF.

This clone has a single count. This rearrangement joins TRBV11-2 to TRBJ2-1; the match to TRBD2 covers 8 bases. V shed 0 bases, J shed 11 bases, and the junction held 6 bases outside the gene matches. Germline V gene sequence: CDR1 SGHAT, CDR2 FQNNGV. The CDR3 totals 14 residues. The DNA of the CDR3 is TGTGCCAGCAGCTTAGATGCGTTAGCGGGGAAGCAGTTCTTC. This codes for CASSLDALAGKQFF.

The CDR3 DNA is TGTGCCAGCAGCTTAATAGGACCTGCCCACGAGCAGTACTTC. Translation gives CASSLIGPAHEQYF. This rearrangement joins TRBV7-3 to TRBJ2-7; D uncertain. CDR1 is SGHTA, CDR2 FQGTGA, per germline. V was clipped by 1 base and J by 5 bases, with 12 bases between them. The CDR3 contains 14 residues. The full variable domain, completed using reference TRBV7-3 and TRBJ2-7, is GAGVSQTPSNKVTEKGKYVELRCDPISGHTALYWYRQSLGQGPEFLIYFQGTGAADDSGLPNDRFFAVRPEGSVSTLKIQRTERGDSAVYLCASSLIGPAHEQYFGPGTRLTVT.

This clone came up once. The CDR3 DNA sequence: TGTGCCAGTAGTATGAGGCTCAATGAGCAGTTCTTC. It is translated as CASSMRLNEQFF. The chain employs TRBV19 and TRBJ2-1; D remains ambiguous. The V end was cut by 3 bases, the J end by 6 bases, with 6 bases between. Germline V CDR1 and CDR2: LNHDA, SQIVND (reference sequence). This CDR3 has 12 residues.

For the CDR3, the DNA is TGTGCCAGCAGTTACAGTAGGGGGTGGGGGGCTTTCTTT. Translation gives CASSYSRGWGAFF. The chain carries TRBV27 and TRBJ1-1, with D perhaps matching TRBD1 (6 bases). The V gene's germline CDR1 is MNHEY and CDR2 SMNVEV (reference sequence). Trimming pared 4 bases from V and 11 bases from J, leaving 17 bases between. The CDR3 is 13 residues long.

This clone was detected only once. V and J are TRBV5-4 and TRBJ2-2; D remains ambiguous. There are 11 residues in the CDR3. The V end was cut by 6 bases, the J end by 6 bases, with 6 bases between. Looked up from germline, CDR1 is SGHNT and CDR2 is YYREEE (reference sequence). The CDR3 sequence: CASTIAGELFF. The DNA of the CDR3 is TGTGCCAGCACCATAGCCGGGGAGCTGTTTTTT.

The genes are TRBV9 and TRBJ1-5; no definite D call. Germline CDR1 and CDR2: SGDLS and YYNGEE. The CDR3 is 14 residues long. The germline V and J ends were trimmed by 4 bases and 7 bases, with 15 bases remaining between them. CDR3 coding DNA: TGTGCCAGCAGCCCCTGGGAAGGAGGGCAGCCCCAGCATTTT. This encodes CASSPWEGGQPQHF.

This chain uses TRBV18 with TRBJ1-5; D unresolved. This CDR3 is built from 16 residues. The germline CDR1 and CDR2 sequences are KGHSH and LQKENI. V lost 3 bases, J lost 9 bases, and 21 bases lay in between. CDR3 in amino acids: CASSPLLTLAKGPQHF. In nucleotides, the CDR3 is TGTGCCAGCTCACCGCTGCTGACACTTGCAAAAGGGCCCCAGCATTTT.

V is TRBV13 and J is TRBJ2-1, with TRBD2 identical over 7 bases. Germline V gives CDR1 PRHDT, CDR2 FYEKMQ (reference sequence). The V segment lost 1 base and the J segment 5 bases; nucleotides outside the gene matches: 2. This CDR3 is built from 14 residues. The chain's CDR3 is CASSLAGGHNEQFF. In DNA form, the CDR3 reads TGTGCCAGCAGCTTAGCGGGAGGCCACAATGAGCAGTTCTTC.

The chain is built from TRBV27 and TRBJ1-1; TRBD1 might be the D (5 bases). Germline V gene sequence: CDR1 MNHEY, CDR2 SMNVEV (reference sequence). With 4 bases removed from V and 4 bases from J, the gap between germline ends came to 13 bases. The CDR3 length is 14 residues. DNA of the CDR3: TGTGCCAGCAGTTCCCTGACGGGGCCCACTGAAGCTTTCTTT. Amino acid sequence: CASSSLTGPTEAFF.